The text below deals with one TCR beta chain. This record comes from a study of blood T cell repertoires in COVID-19. The CDR3 covers 15 residues. V dropped 5 bases and J dropped 4 bases, with 14 bases sitting between them. Germline CDR1 reads SEHNR; CDR2 reads FQNEAQ (reference sequence). Sequencing was performed with immunoSEQ multiplex PCR; in TCRdb, only in-frame clones are kept and a portion is missing. Of about 200,000 clones in the sample, approximately 80% are singletons; the top ten hold around 1%. This clonotype was obtained from a man in his 60s with COVID-19, enrolled during active disease. Sequenced sample: peripheral blood. This chain joins TRBV7-9 and TRBJ1-4; D ambiguous. The CDR3 loop reads CASSDHAYGNEKLFF. The DNA for the CDR3 is TGTGCCAGCAGCGATCATGCGTACGGTAATGAAAAACTGTTTTTT.